This entry features one T cell receptor (beta chain) sequence. The data belong to a study of blood T cell repertoires in COVID-19. On the study more broadly: PBMCs, B-cell-depleted T cells, or T cells provided the cDNA or gDNA that made up the material.

The V end lost 8 bases, the J end lost 1 base, and 11 bases lay between the germline ends. The CDR3 loop spans 12 amino acids. The germline CDR1 and CDR2 sequences are GTSNPN and SVGIG (reference sequence). TCRdb's table, derived via immunoSEQ multiplex PCR, lists solely in-frame clones and lacks some. In the table there are roughly 150,000 clones, about 85% of which are singletons. The material sequenced was peripheral blood. The chain is built from TRBV30 and TRBJ1-2; D is possibly TRBD1 (5 bases). The origin of this receptor is a woman aged 50 to 65 with COVID-19, enrolled during active disease. CDR3 in amino acids: CAGSGGNYGYTF. CDR3 DNA: TGTGCCGGGTCCGGGGGTAACTATGGCTACACCTTC.